This paragraph reports one TCR beta chain. Antigen: not known. These data come from a study of vaccination effects on CD4 cells after COVID-19. For the study at large: Subjects were given two BNT162b2 or mRNA-1273 vaccine doses.

Profiling relied on immunoSEQ multiplex PCR, and the TCRdb table lists in-frame clones only, not all of them. The sample has about 41,000 clones, 70% to 85% seen once. Sequencing was preceded by expansion of antigen-specific CD4+ T cells with viral peptide pools in the ViraFEST assay. At the end of roughly ten days of culture, CD4+ T cells were isolated. Vaccinated recipients, who were negative for nucleocapsid antibodies, had no history of SARS-CoV-2 infection. CDR3 size: 14 residues. V lost 5 bases and J lost 4; bases outside the gene matches: 5. CDR1 and CDR2 from the germline V gene are SGHNT and YYREEE (reference sequence).

This TCR was recovered from a human donor who received a COVID-19 vaccine. The sample consisted of CD4+ T cells from PBMCs cultured with HCoV-NL63 spike peptides, taken before COVID-19 vaccination. This chain joins TRBV5-4 and TRBJ2-5; 10 bases map to TRBD2. This chain's CDR3 is CASRERGGLETQYF. The CDR3, as DNA: TGTGCCAGCAGGGAGCGGGGGGGCCTAGAGACCCAGTACTTC.